This is a list of T cell receptor beta chains from one sample in a study of blood T cell repertoires in COVID-19. The data were produced by immunoSEQ multiplex PCR, yet TCRdb's version contains in-frame clones alone and is incomplete. The repertoire holds about 300,000 clones, with approximately 90% as singletons. Sequencing was carried out using peripheral blood. The receptor source for this set is a man aged 40-50 years with acute or convalescent COVID-19. The CDR3 runs from the conserved cysteine through the conserved F or W. D genes are given only for firm matches. Expanded clones get a size class; other rows say once, few or many, or leave the size out.

>TRBV12-3/TRBV12-4|.|.|TRBJ2-1
TGTGCCAGCAGTTTAGGGCCGTACAATGAGCAGTTCTTC
CASSLGPYNEQFF
>TRBV24-1|TRBD2|.|TRBJ2-1
TGTGCCACCAGTGACCCGACTAGCGGGGGGGCCCTCTCCTACAATGAGCAGTTCTTC
CATSDPTSGGALSYNEQFF
>TRBV9|TRBD1|.|TRBJ2-2
TGTGCCAGCAGCGTAGGGACAGGGTGGGACACCGGGGAGCTGTTTTTT
CASSVGTGWDTGELFF
>TRBV24-1|TRBD1|.|TRBJ1-2
TGTGCCACCAGTGAGCAAGACAGGGATCGCGGCTACACCTTC
CATSEQDRDRGYTF
>TRBV9|.|.|TRBJ2-3
TGTGCCAGCAGCGTAGATGGAGGCACAGATACGCAGTATTTT
CASSVDGGTDTQYF
>TRBV10-3|TRBD1|.|TRBJ1-2
TGTGCCATCGTATCCGACAGGGCCTATGGCTACACCTTC
CAIVSDRAYGYTF
>TRBV11-2|.|.|TRBJ1-3
TGTGCCAGCAGCTTAGGTCCAGGGGCTGGAAACACCATATATTTT
CASSLGPGAGNTIYF
>TRBV12-3/TRBV12-4|.|once|TRBJ1-2
TGTGCCAGCAGCCCCGGACTGTTCTATGGCTACACCTTC
CASSPGLFYGYTF
>TRBV5-6|TRBD2|.|TRBJ2-7
TGTGCCAGCAGCTTCGGGACTATCACCTACGAGCAGTACTTC
CASSFGTITYEQYF
>TRBV14|.|.|TRBJ2-3
TGTGCCAGCAGCCAAGAATCCGGGGTACGAAATACGCAGTATTTT
CASSQESGVRNTQYF
>TRBV10-3|TRBD1|.|TRBJ1-2
TGTGCCATCAGTGAGTCTCAGGGGGCGAAAGGCTACACCTTC
CAISESQGAKGYTF
>TRBV5-1|TRBD2|.|TRBJ2-3
TGCGCCAGCAGCATCACTAGCGGGGGGCCGTCCGCAGATACGCAGTATTTT
CASSITSGGPSADTQYF
>TRBV27|.|.|TRBJ2-7
TGTGCCAGCAGTTTCTTCCGGGGTGCCTACGAGCAGTACTTC
CASSFFRGAYEQYF
>TRBV6-5|TRBD1|.|TRBJ1-3
TGTGCCTCTACCTGGGACAGATTCGCTGGAAACACCATATATTTT
CASTWDRFAGNTIYF
>TRBV6-6|TRBD1|.|TRBJ1-1
TGTGCCAGCCGCTTCGGACAGGGAGGGACTGAAGCTTTCTTT
CASRFGQGGTEAFF
>TRBV7-8|.|.|TRBJ1-3
TGTGCCAGCAGCCCTCGACAGGCCGCCGGAAACACCATATATTTT
CASSPRQAAGNTIYF
>TRBV10-2|.|.|TRBJ2-7
TGCGCCAGCAGTGAAGTCACCCTCGAGAACGAGCAGTACTTC
CASSEVTLENEQYF
>TRBV19|.|once|TRBJ1-6
TGTGCCAGTAGTATAGTTGGCTCACCCCTCCACTTT
CASSIVGSPLHF
>TRBV3-1/TRBV3-2|.|.|TRBJ2-1
TGTGCCAGCAGCCAAGATCGAGGCTCCTCCTACAATGAGCAGTTCTTC
CASSQDRGSSYNEQFF
>TRBV5-1|.|.|TRBJ1-2
TGCGCCAGCAGCCTACAGGGTGGCCATGGCTACACCTTC
CASSLQGGHGYTF
>TRBV29-1|.|.|TRBJ1-4
TGCAGCTGTCGAGAGGGATTCAATGAAAAACTGTTTTTT
CSCREGFNEKLFF
>TRBV5-1|.|.|TRBJ1-2
TGCGCCAGCAGCCCCGGGGGTAGTAGCGGCTACACCTTC
CASSPGGSSGYTF
>TRBV3-1/TRBV3-2|TRBD1|.|TRBJ1-4
TGTGCCAGCAGCCAAGGTCGGGACAGGGGGCAGCTTAATGAAAAACTGTTTTTT
CASSQGRDRGQLNEKLFF
>TRBV29-1|.|.|TRBJ2-2
TGCAGCGGGGGGCTTAGCACCGGGGAGCTGTTTTTT
CSGGLSTGELFF
>TRBV18|.|.|TRBJ1-2
TGTGCCAGCTCACCAGGGACACCTACTAACTATGGCTACACCTTC
CASSPGTPTNYGYTF